One T cell receptor beta chain is described in this entry. This sample was taken from a study of shared clonotypes between healthy human individuals. The germline V gene encodes CDR1 MNHEY and CDR2 SVGAGI. The CDR3 contains 13 residues. V dropped 5 bases and J dropped 3 bases, with 8 bases sitting between them. Sequenced by immunoSEQ multiplex PCR; TCRdb stores in-frame clones only, minus some. The table has more than 1.2 million clones, about 98.5% seen once. The J gene is TRBJ1-5, the V gene TRBV6-5; D is unresolved. The sequencing sample was made of naive CD4+ T cells sorted from blood. Noted subset: CD45RA+ positively selected. The clonotype originates from a young man in good health. The CDR3 DNA sequence: TGTGCCAGCAGTCCCCGAATCAATCAGCCCCAGCATTTT. Translating it yields CASSPRINQPQHF.